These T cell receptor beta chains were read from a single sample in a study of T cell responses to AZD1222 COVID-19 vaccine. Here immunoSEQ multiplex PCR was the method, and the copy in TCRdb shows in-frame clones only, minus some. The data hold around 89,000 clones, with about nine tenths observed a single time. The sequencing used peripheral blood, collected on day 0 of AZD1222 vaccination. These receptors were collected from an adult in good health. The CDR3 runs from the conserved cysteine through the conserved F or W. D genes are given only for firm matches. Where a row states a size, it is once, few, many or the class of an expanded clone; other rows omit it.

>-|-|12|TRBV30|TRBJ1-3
TGTGCCTGGAAGCGCTCTGGAAACACCATATATTTT
CAWKRSGNTIYF
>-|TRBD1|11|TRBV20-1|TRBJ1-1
TGCAGTGCTAGACGGGACAGGATGGCTTTCTTT
CSARRDRMAFF
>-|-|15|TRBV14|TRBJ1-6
TGTGCCAGCAGCCCCCGACGGGGAAGGAATTCACCCCTCCACTTT
CASSPRRGRNSPLHF
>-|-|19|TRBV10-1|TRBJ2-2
TGCGCCAGCAGTGAGGACGGGATTTGCTCTGACCTGAACACCGGGGAGCTGTTTTTT
CASSEDGICSDLNTGELFF
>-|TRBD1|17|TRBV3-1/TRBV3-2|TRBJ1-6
TGTGCCAGCAGCCAAGGACAGGGCTCTTGGTATAATTCACCCCTCCACTTT
CASSQGQGSWYNSPLHF
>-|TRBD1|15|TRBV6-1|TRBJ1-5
TGTGCCAGCAGTGAATCGGAACAGGGGGCTCAGCCCCAGCATTTT
CASSESEQGAQPQHF
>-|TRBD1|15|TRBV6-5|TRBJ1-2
TGTGCCAGCAGTTACTCGGAGACAGGGGACTATGGCTACACCTTC
CASSYSETGDYGYTF
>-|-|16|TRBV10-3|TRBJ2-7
TGTGCCATCAGTGAGCGGAGTAGCGGAGTGGCCTACGAGCAGTACTTC
CAISERSSGVAYEQYF
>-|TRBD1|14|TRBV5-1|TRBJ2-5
TGCGCCAGCAGCTTAGGGACAGTCCCAGAGACCCAGTACTTC
CASSLGTVPETQYF
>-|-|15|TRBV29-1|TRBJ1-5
TGCAGCGTTGCTGGTCTCCCAGGCAGCAATCAGCCCCAGCATTTT
CSVAGLPGSNQPQHF
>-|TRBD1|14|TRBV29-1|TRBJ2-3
TGCAGCGTTGATATGGACAGGGGCACAGATACGCAGTATTTT
CSVDMDRGTDTQYF
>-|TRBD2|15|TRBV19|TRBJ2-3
TGTGCCAGTAGTCCCCGGGGTAGCGGGGGAGATACGCAGTATTTT
CASSPRGSGGDTQYF
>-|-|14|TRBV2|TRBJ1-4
TGTGCCAGCAGTGCGGATGTAGGTCGAGAAAAACTGTTTTTT
CASSADVGREKLFF
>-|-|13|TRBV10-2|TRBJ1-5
TGCGCCAGCAGTACAGGAAGCAATCAGCCCCAGCATTTT
CASSTGSNQPQHF
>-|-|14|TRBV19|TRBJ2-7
TGTGCCAGTACCCGACACGGGAGCTCCTACGAGCAGTACTTC
CASTRHGSSYEQYF
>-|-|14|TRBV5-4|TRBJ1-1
TGTGCCAGCAGCCGCGTATCCCAGAACACTGAAGCTTTCTTT
CASSRVSQNTEAFF
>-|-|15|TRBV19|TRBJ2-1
TGTGCCAGTAGTACCGGACAGTGGAAATACAATGAGCAGTTCTTC
CASSTGQWKYNEQFF
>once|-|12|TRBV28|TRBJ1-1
TGTGCCAGCTCCGATTCGGCCACTGAAGCTTTCTTT
CASSDSATEAFF
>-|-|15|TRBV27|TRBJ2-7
TGTGCCAGCAGTTTATTTGGGGTACGCTCCTACGAGCAGTACTTC
CASSLFGVRSYEQYF
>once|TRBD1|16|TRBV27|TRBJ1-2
TGTGCCAGCAGTCCACGGATGGACAGGGCTAACTATGGCTACACCTTC
CASSPRMDRANYGYTF
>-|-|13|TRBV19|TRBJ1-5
TGTGCCAGTAGTATTCCCCCTCCGGGACCCCAGCATTTT
CASSIPPPGPQHF
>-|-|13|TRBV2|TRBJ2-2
TGTGCCAGCAGTGAAGGGGTAACCGGGGAGCTGTTTTTT
CASSEGVTGELFF
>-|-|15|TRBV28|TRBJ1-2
TGTGCCAGCAGTTCACTCAGGGAAGGGGTCCGGAGATACACCTTC
CASSSLREGVRRYTF
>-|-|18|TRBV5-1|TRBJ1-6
TGCGCCAGCAGCTTGGGCCAGGGGATGGTAGGTCGTGATTCACCCCTCCACTTT
CASSLGQGMVGRDSPLHF
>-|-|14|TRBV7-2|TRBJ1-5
TGTGCCAGCAGCTGGGACATTAGCAATCAGCCCCAGCATTTT
CASSWDISNQPQHF
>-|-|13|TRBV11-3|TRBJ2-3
TGTGCCAGCAGTTCTGGCAGGAAAGATACGCAGTATTTT
CASSSGRKDTQYF
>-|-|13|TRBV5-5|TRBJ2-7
TGTGCCAGCAGCCCCGGGACCCCGGGCGAGCAGTACTTC
CASSPGTPGEQYF
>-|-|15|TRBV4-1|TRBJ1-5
TGCGCCAGCAGCCAGGACAATTACCCAAATCAGCCCCAGCATTTT
CASSQDNYPNQPQHF
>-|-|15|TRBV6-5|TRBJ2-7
TGTGCCAGCAGCCTAACTACTGGACAGAACTACGAGCAGTACTTC
CASSLTTGQNYEQYF
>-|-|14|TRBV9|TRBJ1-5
TGTGCCAGCAGCGTAGACGGAGTCAATCAGCCCCAGCATTTT
CASSVDGVNQPQHF
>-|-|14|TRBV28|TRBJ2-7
TGTGCCAGCGATACGGACGGCAGGTCCTACGAGCAGTACTTC
CASDTDGRSYEQYF
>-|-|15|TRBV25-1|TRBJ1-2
TGTGCCAGCAGTAATCAGGATACAGCCTACTATGGCTACACCTTC
CASSNQDTAYYGYTF
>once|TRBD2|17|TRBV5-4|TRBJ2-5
TGTGCCAGCAGCTTGGGGCTAGCGGGGGGGGAACAAGAGACCCAGTACTTC
CASSLGLAGGEQETQYF
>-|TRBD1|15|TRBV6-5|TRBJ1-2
TGTGCCAGAACTTTATCAGGGGGGGGTCGCTATGGCTACACCTTC
CARTLSGGGRYGYTF
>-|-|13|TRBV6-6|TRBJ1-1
TGTGCCAGCAGTTACAAGGGGGACACTGAAGCTTTCTTT
CASSYKGDTEAFF
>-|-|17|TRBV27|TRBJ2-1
TGTGCCAGCACCGGAGATGGGGCGGACCGCGCTCGGAATGAGCAGTTCTTC
CASTGDGADRARNEQFF
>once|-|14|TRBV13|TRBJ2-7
TGTGCCAGCAGCTTATTGGGAGATGCCTACGAGCAGTACTTC
CASSLLGDAYEQYF
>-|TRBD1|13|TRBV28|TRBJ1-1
TGTGCCAGCAGTATCACAGGGGCTACTGAAGCTTTCTTT
CASSITGATEAFF
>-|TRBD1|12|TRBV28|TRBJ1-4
TGTGCCAGCAGCTTAGGGGGCGAAAAACTGTTTTTT
CASSLGGEKLFF
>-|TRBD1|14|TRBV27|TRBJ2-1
TGTGCCAGCAGCCGGGACAGGGTCTACAATGAGCAGTTCTTC
CASSRDRVYNEQFF
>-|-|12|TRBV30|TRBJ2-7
TGTGCCTGGACGAGGGGGTCCTACGAGCAGTACTTC
CAWTRGSYEQYF
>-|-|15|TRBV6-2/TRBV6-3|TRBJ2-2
TGTGCCAGCAGTTTAGCGAGGGGGAGCACCGGGGAGCTGTTTTTT
CASSLARGSTGELFF
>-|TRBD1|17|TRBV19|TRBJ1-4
TGTGCCAGTAGTATGGGACCAACAGGGGTCCTCAATGAAAAACTGTTTTTT
CASSMGPTGVLNEKLFF
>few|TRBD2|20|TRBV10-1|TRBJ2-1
TGCGCCAGCAAATACTACCCGGGACTAGCGGGGGGGCAGTTTGGCGGTGAGCAGTTCTTC
CASKYYPGLAGGQFGGEQFF
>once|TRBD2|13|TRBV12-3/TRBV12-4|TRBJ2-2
TGTGCCAGCCAAGCGGGGGTCACCGGGGAGCTGTTTTTT
CASQAGVTGELFF
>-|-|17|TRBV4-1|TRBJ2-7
TGCGCCAGCAGCCAACGATGGCGGGACAGTCCTCCATACGAGCAGTACTTC
CASSQRWRDSPPYEQYF
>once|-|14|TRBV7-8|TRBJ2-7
TGTGCCAGCAGCTTCGAGGGGCAGTCCTACGAGCAGTACTTC
CASSFEGQSYEQYF
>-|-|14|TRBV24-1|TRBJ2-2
TGTGCCACCAGTGGCCCCGGGAACACCGGGGAGCTGTTTTTT
CATSGPGNTGELFF
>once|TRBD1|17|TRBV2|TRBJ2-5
TGTGCCAGCAGCTTCAATCCACAGGGGTCGTACCAAGAGACCCAGTACTTC
CASSFNPQGSYQETQYF
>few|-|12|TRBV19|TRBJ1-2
TGTGCCAGCGGGGGACTTGGCTATGGCTACACCTTC
CASGGLGYGYTF
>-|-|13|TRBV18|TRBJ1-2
TGTGCCAGCTCACCGACAGCCTCCTATGGCTACACCTTC
CASSPTASYGYTF
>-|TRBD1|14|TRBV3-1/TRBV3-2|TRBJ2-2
TGTGCCAGCGTCCGGGACAGGGGCACCGGGGAGCTGTTTTTT
CASVRDRGTGELFF
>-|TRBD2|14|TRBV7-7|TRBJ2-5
TGTGCTAGCAGCTTCGGGACTACAAAAGAGACCCAGTACTTC
CASSFGTTKETQYF
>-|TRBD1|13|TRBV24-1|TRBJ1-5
TGTGCCACCAGTGAGGGGACAGGGGGACCCCAGCATTTT
CATSEGTGGPQHF
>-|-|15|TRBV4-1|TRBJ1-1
TGCGCCAGCAGCCAAGAAACAGGGTTGAACACTGAAGCTTTCTTT
CASSQETGLNTEAFF
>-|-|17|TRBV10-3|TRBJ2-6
TGTGCCATCAGTGGGGGCTTATCGCCCCCTGGGGCCAACGTCCTGACTTTC
CAISGGLSPPGANVLTF
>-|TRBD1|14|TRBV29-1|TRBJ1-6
TGCAGCGTTTGGACAGGGGGCTTAAATTCACCCCTCCACTTT
CSVWTGGLNSPLHF